The 2 T cell receptor beta chains in this list originate from one sample, sequenced in a study of blood T cell repertoires in COVID-19. Measured with immunoSEQ multiplex PCR; TCRdb has only the in-frame clones, and not every one. In the table there are about 380,000 clones, less than 85% of which are singletons. Source material: peripheral blood. The receptor set was obtained from a woman younger than 35 with acute or convalescent COVID-19.

The chain couples TRBV6-5 to TRBJ1-4; D unresolved. Trimming left V 4 bases short and J 3 bases short, with 9 bases between. The CDR3 covers 14 residues. Germline-derived CDR1 and CDR2 are MNHEY and SVGAGI. Written as DNA, the CDR3 is TGTGCCAGCAGTTGGGGAGTATCTAATGAAAAACTGTTTTTT. Residues: CASSWGVSNEKLFF.

The chain is built from TRBV10-2 and TRBJ1-4; 8 bases map to TRBD1. The germline gives CDR1 WSHSY, CDR2 SAAADI. CDR3 length: 14 amino acids. Unmatched junction bases numbered 12, after V lost 10 bases and J lost 8 bases. The CDR3 reads CATGSTGAWEKLFF. The CDR3 bases are TGCGCCACCGGATCGACAGGGGCCTGGGAAAAACTGTTTTTT.